The entry that follows covers one T cell receptor beta chain sequence. Clones were sequenced by immunoSEQ multiplex PCR, and TCRdb holds only the in-frame ones, with some missing. Among about 47,000 clones listed, about 80% were seen once. Germline assignment: CDR1 SGHRS and CDR2 YFSETQ. Deletions cut 0 bases from V and 0 bases from J, with 4 bases between. The CDR3 consists of 15 residues. This sample was included in a study of blood T cell repertoires in COVID-19. Study information: Collection of acute and convalescent COVID-19 samples took place in the United States, Italy and Spain. PBMCs, B-cell-depleted T cells, or T cells provided the cDNA or gDNA that made up the material.

The TCR comes from a woman aged 60-70 years with acute or convalescent COVID-19. The V gene is TRBV5-1, the J gene TRBJ1-6; no firm D call. Sequencing was carried out using peripheral blood. The CDR3 region has the DNA TGCGCCAGCAGCTTGGGGAGCTCCTATAATTCACCCCTCCACTTT. This encodes CASSLGSSYNSPLHF.